This is a list of T cell receptor beta chains from one sample in a study of blood T cell repertoires in COVID-19. Only in-frame clones appear in the TCRdb table, and some are missing; sequencing was by immunoSEQ multiplex PCR. The sample gives around 67,000 clones, around nine tenths of which show up once; 15% to 20% is in the top ten. Sample: peripheral blood. All receptors come from a woman of 80 years or more with acute or convalescent COVID-19. The CDR3 runs from the conserved cysteine through the conserved F or W. A D gene is named only where the DNA matches it firmly. Clone size is given for some rows only: seen once, a few or many times, or a class if the clone is expanded.

V	size	J	D	DNA	CDR3
TRBV10-3	-	TRBJ1-1	TRBD1	TGTGCCATCAGCGCCACAGGGGGAGGCACTGAAGCTTTCTTT	CAISATGGGTEAFF
TRBV18	once	TRBJ2-5	-	TGTGCCAGCTCAACCGGGACACCTGCTTTTTTTTCTCTCCAGTACTTC	CASSTGTPAFFSLQYF
TRBV19	-	TRBJ1-3	-	TGTGCCAGTAGTCGTGATCCGGTCTCTGGAAACACCATATATTTT	CASSRDPVSGNTIYF
TRBV28	-	TRBJ2-7	-	TGTGCCAGCAGTTTTTCCCGAGCCCCCTACGAGCAGTACTTC	CASSFSRAPYEQYF
TRBV2	-	TRBJ2-7	TRBD1	TGTGCCAGCCGTTCGGACAGGAACCTCGACGAGCAGTACTTC	CASRSDRNLDEQYF
TRBV19	-	TRBJ1-5	TRBD1	TGTGCCAGTAGTGTTTTCGACAGGGGTGGACAGCCCCAGCATTTT	CASSVFDRGGQPQHF
TRBV25-1	-	TRBJ2-1	-	TGTGCCAGCACTCTGTCTGGGAGAGGCAATGAGCAGTTCTTC	CASTLSGRGNEQFF
TRBV3-1/TRBV3-2	-	TRBJ1-4	-	TGTGCCAGCAGCCCTGAACAGGGTGGGAATGAAAAACTGTTTTTT	CASSPEQGGNEKLFF
TRBV7-2	once	TRBJ2-3	-	TGTGCCAGCACCAACACAGATACGCAGTATTTT	CASTNTDTQYF
TRBV28	-	TRBJ1-1	-	TGTGCCAGCAGCCGGTCTGTGAACACTGAAGCTTTCTTT	CASSRSVNTEAFF
TRBV29-1	-	TRBJ2-7	-	TGCAGCGTAAAACTCTCCTACGAGCAGTACTTC	CSVKLSYEQYF
TRBV10-3	-	TRBJ2-2	TRBD2	TGTGCCATCAAGCGGGGGGCGAACACCGGGGAGCTGTTTTTT	CAIKRGANTGELFF
TRBV28	-	TRBJ2-2	TRBD1	TGTGCCAGCAAGGACAGGGTGTTTGCCGGGGAGCTGTTTTTT	CASKDRVFAGELFF
TRBV9	-	TRBJ2-5	TRBD2	TGTGCCAGCAGCGTAGGTCTAGCGGGAGTGGGACAAGAGACCCAGTACTTC	CASSVGLAGVGQETQYF
TRBV14	-	TRBJ1-3	TRBD1	TGTGCCAGCAGCCACCGCGGGACAGGGGGAAACACCATATATTTT	CASSHRGTGGNTIYF
TRBV11-3	once	TRBJ2-3	-	TGTGCCAGCAGCTTAGCGGTCGGTAGCGGATATACGCAGTATTTT	CASSLAVGSGYTQYF
TRBV7-9	-	TRBJ1-2	-	TGTGCCAGCAGCCGTCAGGGGATTGGCTACACCTTC	CASSRQGIGYTF
TRBV5-5	medium-sized	TRBJ1-1	TRBD1	TGTGCCAGCAGCCAACAGGGGGACACTGAAGCTTTCTTT	CASSQQGDTEAFF
TRBV24-1	-	TRBJ2-1	TRBD1	TGTGCCACCACCGGGACAGGGGGCAATGAGCAGTTCTTC	CATTGTGGNEQFF
TRBV21-1	-	TRBJ1-1	-	TGTGCCAGCAGCTCCCAGGGAAACACTGAAGCTTTCTTT	CASSSQGNTEAFF